This entry lists 17 T cell receptor beta chains sequenced from one sample in a study of T cell repertoires in cytomegalovirus infection. TCRdb re-called the reads through MiXCR, storing one row per CDR3 protein. In the table there are approximately 310,000 distinct CDR3 sequences, 25% of which are singletons. Their antigen targets remain unknown. The sequences come from cultured PBMCs, collected from culture after CMV antigen stimulation. These receptors were taken from a human donor in good health (CMV status not recorded). Some clones in this sample may be carry-over from other donors' samples.

V is TRBV29-1 and J is TRBJ1-2; D not certain. This CDR3 has 13 amino acids. Germline assignment: CDR1 SQVTM and CDR2 ANQGSEA. V was trimmed by 4 bases and J by 7 bases, leaving 16 bases between them. The CDR3 DNA follows: TGCAGCGTTGTGATCCCGGGGTTTGGTGGCTACACCTTC. It is translated as CSVVIPGFGGYTF.

V is TRBV6-2 or TRBV6-3 and J is TRBJ2-7, with TRBD2 identical over 10 bases. This CDR3 is 16 amino acids long. The germline V gene has CDR1 MNHEY and CDR2 SVGEGT. V lost 6 bases to trimming and J lost 3 bases; unmatched junction nucleotides: 11. The CDR3 DNA sequence: TGTGCCAGCAGCGCCCCGGGACTAGCGAGCCTCTACGAGCAGTACGTC. This gives the protein CASSAPGLASLYEQYV.

CDR3: CASSAGDRDYGYTF. In DNA, the CDR3 is TGTGCCAGCAGCGCCGGGGACAGGGACTATGGCTACACCTTC. The rearrangement joins TRBV11-2 to TRBJ1-2; 9 nucleotides align to TRBD1. The germline V gene has CDR1 SGHAT and CDR2 FQNNGV. With V trimmed by 5 bases and J by 3 bases, 4 bases remained unmatched. The CDR3 consists of 14 residues.

This clonotype was seen a few times. CDR3 sequence (DNA): TGCGCCAGCAGCCAACCAGGCAGGGGCTTGAGGTCTGAAGCTTTCTTT. Protein sequence: CASSQPGRGLRSEAFF. V gene TRBV4-1 combines with J gene TRBJ1-1; D possibly corresponds to TRBD1 (6 bases). CDR1 and CDR2 from the germline V gene are MGHRA and YSYEKL. This CDR3 region has 16 residues. Trimming stripped 2 bases from V and 6 bases from J, with 19 bases between.

The rearrangement uses TRBV7-2 and TRBJ2-1, with 11 nucleotides matching TRBD1. After removal of 3 bases from V and 7 bases from J, the junction contained 5 bases not matched to a gene. CDR3 size: 15 residues. Germline CDR1 reads SGHTA; CDR2 reads FQGNSA. Here the CDR3 reads CASSFWTGGWNEQFF. CDR3 DNA: TGTGCCAGCAGCTTCTGGACAGGGGGCTGGAATGAGCAGTTCTTC.

This chain uses TRBV5-5 with TRBJ1-5; no clear D. This CDR3 contains 15 residues. Trimming cost V 2 bases and J 5 bases, with 14 bases left between them. CDR1 SGHKS and CDR2 YYEKEE come from the germline V gene (reference sequence). For the CDR3, the DNA is TGTGCCAGCAGCTTCCTCAGTACCGGGGATCAGCCCCAGCATTTT. The encoded protein is CASSFLSTGDQPQHF.

The chain links TRBV20-1 to TRBJ2-3; the match to TRBD2 covers 9 bases. Germline V gene sequence: CDR1 DFQATT, CDR2 SNEGSKA (reference sequence). This CDR3 is built from 15 residues. V was clipped by 2 bases and J by 6 bases; unmatched bases: 9. CDR3 bases: TGCAGTGCTAGACTCGCGGGAGGGAGCGGGGATACGCAGTATTTT. Protein sequence: CSARLAGGSGDTQYF.

This chain connects TRBV5-8 to TRBJ2-3; D possibly matches TRBD1 or TRBD2 (5 bases each). The CDR3 consists of 15 residues. In germline, CDR1 is SGHTS, CDR2 YDEGEE. Between the trimmed V and J ends, which lost 3 bases and 7 bases, there was a span of 18 bases. As DNA, the CDR3 is TGTGCCAGCAGCTCCCCAGGGAGTGTTGTGAATACGCAGTATTTT. Translating gives CASSSPGSVVNTQYF.

This clonotype was observed at least ten times. The gene calls are TRBV12-3 or TRBV12-4 and TRBJ2-5, with 16 bases lining up with TRBD2. CDR3 length: 19 amino acids. Germline trimming cut 0 bases from V and 5 bases from J; bases unmatched to any gene: 9. CDR3 coding DNA: TGTGCCAGCAGTTTAGCGCTCGGGACTAGCGGGAGGGTCACGGAGACCCAGTACTTC. Its protein product is CASSLALGTSGRVTETQYF.

This clonotype was recorded at least ten times. The chain's CDR3 is CASSFRRQQETQYF. The DNA for the CDR3 is TGTGCCAGCAGCTTCAGAAGGCAGCAAGAGACCCAGTACTTC. J is TRBJ2-5 and V is TRBV11-2; D ambiguous. In germline, CDR1 is SGHAT, CDR2 FQNNGV. V was clipped by 3 bases and J by 2 bases, with 10 bases between them. The CDR3 has 14 amino acids.

V usage is TRBV4-3 and J usage is TRBJ1-1; no reliable D call. CDR1 and CDR2 from the germline V gene are LGHNA and YSLEER. The V and J ends lost 0 bases and 12 bases respectively, with 14 bases between them. This CDR3 comprises 13 residues. This CDR3 reads CASSQDRLETSFF. CDR3 nucleotides: TGCGCCAGCAGCCAAGATAGGCTAGAAACGTCTTTCTTT.

This clonotype was picked up a small number of times. This chain connects TRBV7-2 to TRBJ2-3; 9 bases match TRBD2. This CDR3 spans 16 amino acids. With V trimmed by 3 bases and J by 3 bases, 7 bases remained unmatched. Germline-derived CDR1 and CDR2 are SGHTA and FQGNSA. The CDR3 is CASSFILAGWTDTQYF. CDR3 nucleotide sequence: TGTGCCAGCAGCTTTATTCTAGCGGGATGGACAGATACGCAGTATTTT. Based on the CDR3 plus reference TRBV7-2 and TRBJ2-3, the full variable domain is GAGVSQSPSNKVTEKGKDVELRCDPISGHTALYWYRQSLGQGLEFLIYFQGNSAPDKSGLPSDRFSAERTGGSVSTLTIQRTQQEDSAVYLCASSFILAGWTDTQYFGPGTRLTVL.

This clonotype was counted only a few times. The chain is built from TRBV19 and TRBJ2-1, with D possibly being TRBD2 (5 bases). V lost 3 bases and J lost 8, with 14 bases in between. The CDR3 is made up of 14 amino acids. The germline gives CDR1 LNHDA, CDR2 SQIVND (reference sequence). The CDR3 DNA follows: TGTGCCAGTAGTATCCCGACTATCTGGTATGAGCAGTTCTTC. The encoded protein is CASSIPTIWYEQFF.

V is TRBV4-1 and J is TRBJ2-1; D may be TRBD2 (6 bases). Deletions cut 2 bases from V and 5 bases from J, with 19 bases between. The CDR3 sequence is 17 residues long. In germline, CDR1 is MGHRA, CDR2 YSYEKL. The CDR3 loop is CASSQPKLGRAHNEQFF. In DNA, the CDR3 is TGCGCCAGCAGCCAACCTAAGCTCGGGAGAGCCCACAATGAGCAGTTCTTC.

This rearrangement joins TRBV7-9 to TRBJ2-5; possible D gene TRBD1, 6 bases. The V gene lost 4 bases and the J gene lost 4 bases, with 13 bases spanning the gap. Germline V gene sequence: CDR1 SEHNR, CDR2 FQNEAQ (reference sequence). CDR3 length: 14 residues. The CDR3, as DNA: TGTGCCAGCAGCTCGGCAGGGGATTCAGAGACCCAGTACTTC. Translated: CASSSAGDSETQYF. Filled out from reference TRBV7-9 and TRBJ2-5, the complete variable domain reads DTGVSQNPRHKITKRGQNVTFRCDPISEHNRLYWYRQTLGQGPEFLTYFQNEAQLEKSRLLSDRFSAERPKGSFSTLEIQRTEQGDSAMYLCASSSAGDSETQYFGPGTRLLVL.

This clonotype has more than one count but fewer than ten. The CDR3: CAWSVAVETQYF. Written as DNA, the CDR3 is TGTGCCTGGAGTGTGGCGGTAGAGACCCAGTACTTC. This chain uses TRBV30 with TRBJ2-5; D call uncertain. This CDR3 comprises 12 residues. CDR1 and CDR2 from the germline V gene are GTSNPN and SVGIG (reference sequence). Deletions cut 0 bases from V and 4 bases from J, with 6 bases between.

The chain has TRBV15 and TRBJ2-5; D perhaps matches TRBD2 (5 bases). Germline values: CDR1 LNHNV, CDR2 YYDKDF (reference sequence). V was pared by 3 bases and J by 5 bases, with 22 bases between. The CDR3 spans 17 residues. The CDR3 sequence is CATSRPPGRGSSETQYF. The DNA for the CDR3 is TGTGCCACCAGCAGGCCCCCCGGACGGGGATCTTCGGAGACCCAGTACTTC.